This T cell receptor (beta chain) originates from a study of blood T cells in healthy people across ages. The sample, about 9.7 milliliters of peripheral blood, was drawn from each donor. Remarks on this clonotype: What it binds is unknown.

In germline, CDR1 is MNHEY, CDR2 SVGEGT. There are 15 residues in the CDR3. For the second PCR, which ran for 7 to 11 cycles, a sample-barcoded 5' primer and a J-beta primer mix were used. From the 5' RACE reads, TCRdb called clonotypes with MiXCR, one entry per CDR3 protein. The data hold about 670,000 distinct CDR3 sequences, with around 50% observed a single time. Study findings and constraints: Roughly linear age-related decline in beta diversity appeared, significant by age around 36. There was a strong correlation between TCR beta diversity and naive T cell percentage.

The V gene is TRBV6-2 or TRBV6-3, the J gene TRBJ2-5; D is undetermined. Near its end, the DNA agrees better with TRBJ2-7, so the J call may be wrong. The sequenced material came from blood. The receptor comes from a woman older than 75 in good health. DNA for the CDR3: TGTGCCAGCAGCCCTAGGGCTAGATCCTACTACGAGCAGTACTTC. Translating gives CASSPRARSYYEQYF.